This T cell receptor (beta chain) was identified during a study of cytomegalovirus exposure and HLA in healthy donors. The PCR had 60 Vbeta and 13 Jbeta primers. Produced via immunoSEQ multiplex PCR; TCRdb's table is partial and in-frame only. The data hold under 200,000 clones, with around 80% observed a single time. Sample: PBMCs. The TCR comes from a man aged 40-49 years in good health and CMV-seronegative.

The CDR3 bases are TGTGCCAGCAGCTCTGCGCAGGGGGTCTACAATGAGCAGTTCTTC. Its protein product is CASSSAQGVYNEQFF. This rearrangement joins TRBV7-3 to TRBJ2-1; 7 nucleotides agree with TRBD1. V trimming: 4 bases; J trimming: 3 bases; junction bases outside the gene matches: 6. CDR3 size: 15 residues. Germline CDR1 is SGHTA and CDR2 is FQGTGA.